This record looks at one TCR beta chain sequence and its context. TCR beta CDR3 regions were amplified from RNA. A first-round RT-PCR of the TCR CDR3 used the HTBI primer set. TCRdb itself ran the multiplex PCR reads through MiXCR, one entry per CDR3 protein. The top ten hold about 30% of the sample, which has a few hundred thousand distinct CDR3 sequences, under 15% seen once. This entry belongs to a study of T cells in Graves' hyperthyroidism and ophthalmopathy. The diagnoses drew upon clinical symptoms, serum thyroxine and TRAb, thyroid ultrasound and orbital computed tomography. CDR3 length equals 13 residues. Deletions cut 2 bases from V and 4 bases from J, with 9 bases between. Germline CDR1 reads SGDLS; CDR2 reads YYNGEE.

Input material: blood. The sequence came from a woman in her twenties or thirties with Graves' hyperthyroidism. The chain employs TRBV9 and TRBJ1-1; D possibly corresponds to TRBD1 (5 bases). The CDR3 DNA is TGTGCCAGCAGCGTCGGGGGACGCACTGAAGCTTTCTTT. Its translation is CASSVGGRTEAFF.